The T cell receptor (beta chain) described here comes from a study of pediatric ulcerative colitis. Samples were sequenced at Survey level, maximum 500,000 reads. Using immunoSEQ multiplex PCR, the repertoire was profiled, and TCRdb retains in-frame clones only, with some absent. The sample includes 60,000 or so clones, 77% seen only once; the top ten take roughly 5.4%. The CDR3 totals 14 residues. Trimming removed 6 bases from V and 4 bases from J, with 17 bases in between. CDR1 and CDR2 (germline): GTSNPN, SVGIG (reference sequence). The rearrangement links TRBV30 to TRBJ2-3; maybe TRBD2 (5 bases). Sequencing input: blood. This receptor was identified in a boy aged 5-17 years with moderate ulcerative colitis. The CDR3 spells CACPVTLVPDTQYF. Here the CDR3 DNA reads TGTGCCTGCCCCGTAACACTAGTCCCAGATACGCAGTATTTT.